This record covers a single T cell receptor beta chain. These data originate in a study of blood T cell repertoires in COVID-19. CDR3 length: 18 residues. Trimming took 4 bases from V and 1 from J, leaving 19 bases between them. Looked up from germline, CDR1 is SEHNR and CDR2 is FQNEAQ (reference sequence). Enrolled during active infection, Seattle patients were then followed longitudinally. Clones were sequenced by immunoSEQ multiplex PCR, and TCRdb holds only the in-frame ones, with some missing. Found here are more than 200,000 clones, more than 75% of them singletons; the top ten hold around 5%. This chain connects TRBV7-9 to TRBJ1-4; D unresolved. Sequenced: peripheral blood. The TCR originated in an older woman with COVID-19, enrolled during active disease. Here the CDR3 reads CASSYSWGSGGTNEKLFF. CDR3 DNA: TGTGCCAGCAGCTATTCTTGGGGTTCGGGAGGAACTAATGAAAAACTGTTTTTT.